This T cell receptor beta chain was obtained from a study of cytomegalovirus exposure and HLA in healthy donors. Study context: In a later analysis, the roughly 130 validation repertoires were reported to have used the same platform as the 666 first-cohort repertoires. Study results and limitations: Most TCR sequences were seen very rarely across donors, but some public TCRs occurred in many. In vitro work confirmed that three CMV-associated chains recognize CMV antigens.

This clone appeared a single time. Its antigen remains unidentified. Sequencing used immunoSEQ multiplex PCR; TCRdb keeps in-frame clones, though not all of them. The table lists about 110,000 clones, about 85% of them singletons. V shed 5 bases and J shed 7 bases, with 12 bases lying between them. Germline CDR1 reads SGHAT; CDR2 reads FQNNGV. The CDR3 has 14 residues. The sample consisted of PBMCs. The TCR sequence derives from a young woman in good health and CMV-seronegative. The V call is TRBV11-2, the J call TRBJ1-6; weak D call: TRBD1 (5 bases). For the CDR3, the DNA is TGTGCCAGCAGCCCTCGACAGAGGAATTCACCCCTCCACTTT. This codes for CASSPRQRNSPLHF.